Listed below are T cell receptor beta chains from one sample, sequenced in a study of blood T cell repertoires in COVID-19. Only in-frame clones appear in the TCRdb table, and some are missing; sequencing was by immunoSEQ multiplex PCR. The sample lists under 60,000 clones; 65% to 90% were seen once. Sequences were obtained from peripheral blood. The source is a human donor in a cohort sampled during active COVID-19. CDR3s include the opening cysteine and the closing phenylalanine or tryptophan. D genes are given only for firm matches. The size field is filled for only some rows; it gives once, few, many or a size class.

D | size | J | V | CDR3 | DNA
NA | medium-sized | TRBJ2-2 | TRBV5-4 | CASSLTPLVAGELFF | TGTGCCAGCAGCTTGACCCCCCTAGTAGCCGGGGAGCTGTTTTTT
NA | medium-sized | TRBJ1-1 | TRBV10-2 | CASSDHTGIVNEAFF | TGCGCCAGCAGTGATCACACAGGGATAGTAAATGAAGCTTTCTTT
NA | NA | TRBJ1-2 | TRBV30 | CAWSVGWVRGGYTF | TGTGCCTGGAGTGTCGGGTGGGTCCGGGGTGGCTACACCTTC
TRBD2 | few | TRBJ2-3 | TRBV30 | CAWASGRAEDTQYF | TGTGCCTGGGCTAGCGGGAGGGCCGAAGATACGCAGTATTTT
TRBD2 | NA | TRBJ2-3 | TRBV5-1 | CASSSLGGRPDTQYF | TGCGCCAGCAGCTCCCTTGGCGGGAGGCCAGATACGCAGTATTTT
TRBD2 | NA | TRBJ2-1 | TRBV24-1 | CATSDASGTSYNEQFF | TGTGCCACCAGTGATGCTAGCGGGACCTCCTACAATGAGCAGTTCTTC
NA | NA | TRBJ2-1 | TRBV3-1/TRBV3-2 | CASSQDRLEENEQFF | TGTGCCAGCAGCCAAGATAGACTAGAAGAAAATGAGCAGTTCTTC
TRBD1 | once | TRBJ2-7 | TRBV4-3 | CASSLGQGRYEQYF | TGCGCCAGCAGCCTGGGACAGGGGCGTTACGAGCAGTACTTC
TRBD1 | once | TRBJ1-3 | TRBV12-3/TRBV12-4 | CASRRTGADTIYF | TGTGCCAGCAGAAGGACAGGGGCAGACACCATATATTTT
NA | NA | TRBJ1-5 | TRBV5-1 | CASSLGEGLNQPQHF | TGCGCCAGCAGCTTGGGGGAAGGACTTAATCAGCCCCAGCATTTT